The T cell receptor (beta chain) described here comes from a study of T cells in Graves' hyperthyroidism and ophthalmopathy. The study's findings and limits: With a median lead of roughly 6.8 months before onset, the model predicted ophthalmopathy. The blood repertoire included most of the expanded thyroid clonotypes above 0.001.

RNA transcripts provided the source from which TCR beta CDR3 regions were amplified. In the first-round RT-PCR of the TCR CDR3, the HTBI primer set was used. TCRdb used MiXCR to reprocess the multiplex PCR reads, holding one entry per CDR3 protein. The sample yields a few hundred thousand distinct CDR3 sequences, 40% to 55% seen once. This clonotype was detected many times. Its antigen is unknown. The germline V gene has CDR1 SGDLS and CDR2 YYNGEE. CDR3 length: 14 residues. Trimming left V 3 bases short and J 0 bases short, with 9 bases between. Specimen: peripheral blood or thyroid tissue (not recorded which). This chain links TRBV9 with TRBJ1-1; maybe TRBD1 (5 bases). This clonotype was sampled from a woman younger than 30 with Graves' hyperthyroidism. The CDR3 DNA sequence: TGTGCCAGCAGCGGGGGGGATCTGAACACTGAAGCTTTCTTT. Residues: CASSGGDLNTEAFF. Full variable domain (remainder filled in from reference TRBV9 and TRBJ1-1): DSGVTQTPKHLITATGQRVTLRCSPRSGDLSVYWYQQSLDQGLQFLIQYYNGEERAKGNILERFSAQQFPDLHSELNLSSLELGDSALYFCASSGGDLNTEAFFGQGTRLTVV.